This is a list of T cell receptor beta chains from one sample in a study of shared clonotypes between healthy human individuals. Data came from immunoSEQ multiplex PCR; TCRdb stores just in-frame clones and leaves some out. Counted here are about 2 million clones, about 95% occurring once; the ten biggest clones make up 1% to 1.3%. The sequencing sample was made of naive CD8+ T cells sorted from blood. Source of these receptors: a man in his late teens or twenties in good health. Each CDR3 is given with its conserved first and last residue. The order of the fields is V gene, D gene, CDR3 length, J gene, clone size, CDR3 DNA, CDR3 protein. A D gene is named only where the DNA matches it firmly. The size of a clone is reported for some rows only, either as once, few or many, or as a class for expanded clones.

TRBV7-9	NA	13	TRBJ1-1	NA	TGTGCCAATCAAGGCCCCCTTGGAACTGAAGCTTTCTTT	CANQGPLGTEAFF
TRBV18	TRBD1	13	TRBJ2-5	NA	TGTGCCAGCTCACCAGACAGGGGAGAGACCCAGTACTTC	CASSPDRGETQYF
TRBV6-5	NA	15	TRBJ1-2	NA	TGTGCCAGCAGCCACCCCACGGCAGGTGTAGATGGCTACACCTTC	CASSHPTAGVDGYTF
TRBV6-5	TRBD1	15	TRBJ2-7	NA	TGTGCCAGCAGTTACGGAGGGACAGGGGGCGACGAGCAGTACTTC	CASSYGGTGGDEQYF
TRBV19	NA	14	TRBJ2-7	NA	TGTGCCAGTAGTATAGTGGCAGGGTCCTACGAGCAGTACTTC	CASSIVAGSYEQYF
TRBV19	TRBD2	16	TRBJ2-1	NA	TGTGCCAGTAGTAACCAGACTAGCGGGAGTGTCGATGAGCAGTTCTTC	CASSNQTSGSVDEQFF
TRBV30	NA	14	TRBJ2-5	NA	TGTGCCTGCTCTTCCGGGTCTCACCAAGAGACCCAGTACTTC	CACSSGSHQETQYF
TRBV7-2	NA	15	TRBJ2-3	NA	TGTGCCAGCAGCCCCGGGGGTATCAGCACAGATACGCAGTATTTT	CASSPGGISTDTQYF
TRBV9	NA	14	TRBJ1-6	NA	TGTGCCAGCAGCGTAGAGGCGGGGAATTCACCCCTCCACTTT	CASSVEAGNSPLHF
TRBV6-1	TRBD1	14	TRBJ2-7	NA	TGTGCCAGCAGTGAGGGCCAGGGGGCCTACGAGCAGTACTTC	CASSEGQGAYEQYF
TRBV7-9	TRBD2	13	TRBJ2-7	NA	TGTGCCAGCAGCTCACTAGCGGACTACGAGCAGTACTTC	CASSSLADYEQYF
TRBV5-4	NA	13	TRBJ1-1	NA	TGTGCCAGCAGCTTGGCTGCCTCCACTGAAGCTTTCTTT	CASSLAASTEAFF
TRBV7-9	NA	16	TRBJ1-1	NA	TGTGCCAGCAGCCTCGTTGGGGGGCACATGGACACTGAAGCTTTCTTT	CASSLVGGHMDTEAFF
TRBV11-2	TRBD2	19	TRBJ2-2	NA	TGTGCCAGCAGCTTAGAGGGGATCGATAGCGGGTATAAGAGGGAGAAGCTGTTTTTT	CASSLEGIDSGYKREKLFF
TRBV6-1	TRBD1	16	TRBJ2-7	once	TGTGCCAGCAGTGAACGGATGACAGGGGTCTCCTACGAGCAGTACTTC	CASSERMTGVSYEQYF
TRBV4-3	TRBD2	18	TRBJ2-3	NA	TGCGCCAGCAGCCACCCCCCAGCGGGAGGCGAGGGCACAGATACGCAGTATTTT	CASSHPPAGGEGTDTQYF
TRBV5-6	NA	14	TRBJ2-7	NA	TGTGCCAGCAGCTTGTCGGACAGTACGTACGAGCAGTACTTC	CASSLSDSTYEQYF
TRBV27	NA	14	TRBJ1-5	few	TGTGCCAGCAGTGAGACAGGTAGCAATCAGCCCCAGCATTTT	CASSETGSNQPQHF
TRBV7-9	TRBD1	13	TRBJ1-4	NA	TGTGCCACCACCGGGACAGACACAGAAAAACTGTTTTTT	CATTGTDTEKLFF
TRBV7-6	TRBD2	16	TRBJ2-7	NA	TGTGCCAGCAGCTTAGAGTCCAGCGGGAGACCCTACGAGCAGTACTTC	CASSLESSGRPYEQYF
TRBV5-4	TRBD2	20	TRBJ2-1	NA	TGTGCCAGCAGCCCTACCCGCGGGACTAGCGGGAGGGCCGGGGGCAATGAGCAGTTCTTC	CASSPTRGTSGRAGGNEQFF
TRBV6-6	NA	12	TRBJ2-7	NA	TGTGCCAGCATCTCGGGGGCCGGCGAGCAGTACTTC	CASISGAGEQYF
TRBV27	NA	13	TRBJ1-1	NA	TGTGCCAGCTCCCAAGGGGGGCTCACTGAAGCTTTCTTT	CASSQGGLTEAFF
TRBV10-3	NA	15	TRBJ1-3	NA	TGTGCCATCAGCCCCGGTGGCGGCTCTGGAAACACCATATATTTT	CAISPGGGSGNTIYF
TRBV5-4	TRBD2	15	TRBJ2-1	NA	TGTGCCAGCAGCTTTCACGGGACTAGCTACAATGAGCAGTTCTTC	CASSFHGTSYNEQFF
TRBV30	NA	14	TRBJ2-5	NA	TGTGCCTGGAGACAGGAGACCTTCCAAGAGACCCAGTACTTC	CAWRQETFQETQYF
TRBV30	TRBD1	13	TRBJ1-6	NA	TGTGCCTGGACAGGGGGCGATAATTCACCCCTCCACTTT	CAWTGGDNSPLHF
TRBV9	TRBD2	14	TRBJ2-1	few	TGTGCCAGCAGCATCACTAGCGGGGCTAATGAGCAGTTCTTC	CASSITSGANEQFF
TRBV6-4	NA	15	TRBJ2-3	NA	TGTGCCAGCAGTGACAATGGTTGGGGCTCAGATACGCAGTATTTT	CASSDNGWGSDTQYF